Given below is one T cell receptor beta chain in context. CDR3 length equals 14 residues. Germline loops: CDR1 MDHEN, CDR2 SYDVKM. With V trimmed by 6 bases and J by 14 bases, 15 bases remained unmatched. Reverse transcribing all isolated RNA meant expressed TCRB transcripts were sequenced. This table comes from immunoSEQ multiplex PCR, and its TCRdb copy is limited to in-frame clones, with some not included. Of 300,000 to 450,000 clones detected, roughly 12% appear once; the ten largest clones hold more than 0.015%. These data are taken from a study of beta chain features in type 1 diabetes. The sequencing sample was made of naive CD4+ T cells from blood. The clonotype was recovered from a man aged 18 to 29 in good health. This chain links TRBV28 with TRBJ1-3, with 8 bases fitting TRBD1. The CDR3 nucleotides read TGTGCCAGCAGACCTCAGCGATTTACAGGGGGGTTATATTTT. It encodes CASRPQRFTGGLYF.